Below are 16 T cell receptor beta chains sequenced from a single sample in a study of CD8 T cells in ankylosing spondylitis. TCRdb itself ran the 5' RACE reads through MiXCR, one entry per CDR3 protein. The repertoire holds approximately 340,000 distinct CDR3 sequences, with roughly 14% as singletons. The source material was blood, either unsorted or a sorted T cell fraction (not recorded which). The receptor source for this set is a male donor with ankylosing spondylitis or in good health (not recorded which).

V is TRBV10-3 and J is TRBJ2-3; D is undetermined. The CDR3 loop spans 12 amino acids. Per germline, CDR1 ENHRY and CDR2 SYGVKD. V dropped 4 bases and J dropped 6 bases, with 8 bases sitting between them. CDR3: CAISVAGDTQYF. Written as DNA, the CDR3 is TGTGCCATCAGTGTAGCCGGGGATACGCAGTATTTT.

This chain connects TRBV20-1 to TRBJ2-5, with 12 bases fitting TRBD2. Per the germline V gene, CDR1 is DFQATT and CDR2 is SNEGSKA (reference sequence). The junction had 16 bases not matched to a gene; V was cut back by 6 bases and J by 5 bases. The CDR3 contains 17 residues. CDR3 sequence (DNA): TGCAGTGCGCTCCCTCTTTCACTAGCGGGGGGCCGGGAGACCCAGTACTTC. Its protein product is CSALPLSLAGGRETQYF.

This clonotype has just a few counts. The V call is TRBV12-3 or TRBV12-4, the J call TRBJ2-2; TRBD1 matches at 12 bases. V was clipped by 0 bases and J by 3 bases; unmatched bases: 2. The CDR3 length is 17 residues. CDR3 residues: CASSLARDRGHTGELFF. Here the CDR3 DNA reads TGTGCCAGCAGTTTAGCACGGGACAGGGGGCACACCGGGGAGCTGTTTTTT.

This clonotype was detected ten times or more. The rearrangement joins TRBV29-1 to TRBJ1-1; weak D call: TRBD1 (6 bases). The ends were cut back, 4 bases at V and 1 base at J, with 13 bases in the middle. The CDR3 extends over 14 amino acids. Germline CDR1 reads SQVTM; CDR2 reads ANQGSEA. The CDR3 DNA follows: TGCAGCGTTGGACAGGTTGTAGGGAACACTGAAGCTTTCTTT. Protein: CSVGQVVGNTEAFF.

This clonotype showed up just a few times. J is TRBJ2-6 and V is TRBV15; 7 bases align to TRBD1. The length of the CDR3 is 18 residues. V was pared by 0 bases and J by 4 bases, with 9 bases of the junction left unmatched. Germline V lookup: CDR1 LNHNV, CDR2 YYDKDF (reference sequence). The CDR3: CATSRDRQGRYGANVLTF. Here the CDR3 DNA reads TGTGCCACCAGCAGAGATCGACAGGGACGATACGGGGCCAACGTCCTGACTTTC.

V usage is TRBV20-1 and J usage is TRBJ2-1, with D perhaps TRBD2 (6 bases). Germline CDR1 and CDR2: DFQATT and SNEGSKA (reference sequence). The V gene lost 6 bases and the J gene lost 3 bases, with 15 bases spanning the gap. The CDR3 length is 14 residues. CDR3 residues: CSARRDFYYNEQFF. The CDR3 coding sequence is TGCAGTGCCCGCCGGGACTTCTACTACAATGAGCAGTTCTTC.

This clonotype came up a few times. In DNA, the CDR3 is TGTGCCACCAGTGCCCTAGGGGGGATCTACTACGAGCAGTACTTC. Its protein is CATSALGGIYYEQYF. This sequence joins TRBV24-1 and TRBJ2-7; possibly TRBD1 or TRBD2 for D (6 bases each). Per germline, CDR1 KGHDR and CDR2 SFDVKD. The CDR3 contains 15 residues. V was cut by 5 bases and J by 3 bases, with 16 bases left in between.

This clonotype has just a few counts. The rearrangement uses TRBV20-1 and TRBJ1-3; weak D call: TRBD1 (6 bases). The ends were cut back, 4 bases at V and 1 base at J, with 14 bases in the middle. The CDR3 totals 15 residues. CDR1 DFQATT and CDR2 SNEGSKA come from the germline V gene (reference sequence). CDR3 amino acids: CSATPDSLSGNTIYF. CDR3 bases: TGCAGTGCTACCCCGGACAGTCTATCTGGAAACACCATATATTTT.

This clonotype was found a few times. The V gene is TRBV5-6, the J gene TRBJ2-5; 8 positions match TRBD2. V shed 6 bases, J shed 3 bases, and the junction held 10 bases outside the gene matches. The CDR3 runs 15 residues. Germline V gene sequence: CDR1 SGHDT, CDR2 YYEEEE. In DNA form, the CDR3 reads TGTGCCAGCAATTTCCCCGGGAGGGCCGAAGAGACCCAGTACTTC. The encoded protein is CASNFPGRAEETQYF. The whole variable domain, remainder taken from reference TRBV5-6 and TRBJ2-5, is DAGVTQSPTHLIKTRGQQVTLRCSPKSGHDTVSWYQQALGQGPQFIFQYYEEEERQRGNFPDRFSGHQFPNYSSELNVNALLLGDSALYLCASNFPGRAEETQYFGPGTRLLVL.

This clonotype was counted between two and nine times. This rearrangement joins TRBV5-1 to TRBJ2-7; D may be TRBD1 (6 bases). The V end was cut by 4 bases, the J end by 5 bases, with 13 bases between. Germline assignment: CDR1 SGHRS and CDR2 YFSETQ. The CDR3 spans 13 residues. The CDR3: CASSHWAGDEQYF. Here the CDR3 DNA reads TGCGCCAGCAGCCACTGGGCAGGGGACGAGCAGTACTTC. Looking up the rest from reference TRBV5-1 and TRBJ2-7 gives the full variable domain: KAGVTQTPRYLIKTRGQQVTLSCSPISGHRSVSWYQQTPGQGLQFLFEYFSETQRNKGNFPGRFSGRQFSNSRSEMNVSTLELGDSALYLCASSHWAGDEQYFGPGTRLTVT.

This chain joins TRBV11-2 and TRBJ2-2; 8 bases match TRBD2. Looked up from germline, CDR1 is SGHAT and CDR2 is FQNNGV. The CDR3 spans 15 residues. V shed 5 bases, J shed 5 bases, and the junction held 7 bases outside the gene matches. The CDR3 nucleotides are TGTGCCAGCAGCGTAGCGGGACTAGATACCGGGGAGCTGTTTTTT. This encodes CASSVAGLDTGELFF.

This clonotype was counted ten times or more. V gene TRBV6-6 combines with J gene TRBJ1-1; tentative D call: TRBD1 (5 bases). The CDR3 spans 11 residues. V lost 6 bases and J 7 bases, leaving 9 bases between the germline ends. Germline CDR1 reads MNHNY; CDR2 reads SVGAGI (reference sequence). This CDR3 reads CASSQTVEAFF. CDR3 coding DNA: TGTGCCAGCAGCCAGACAGTTGAAGCTTTCTTT.

CDR3 DNA sequence: TGCGCCAGCAGCGGCCCCGGGACAGGGGGCGATGAAGCTTTCTTT. The encoded protein is CASSGPGTGGDEAFF. The chain recombines TRBV5-1 with TRBJ1-1; 12 bases agree with TRBD1. CDR3 length: 15 residues. Germline CDR1 is SGHRS and CDR2 is YFSETQ. J was trimmed by 7 bases and V by 4 bases; bases with no gene match: 8.

This clonotype was counted between two and nine times. This CDR3 is CASSPDRAGGNSPLHF. The CDR3 DNA is TGTGCCAGCAGTCCTGACAGGGCCGGTGGTAATTCACCCCTCCACTTT. The chain employs TRBV6-1 and TRBJ1-6; 7 bases line up with TRBD1. V lost 5 bases, J lost 6 bases, and 10 bases stayed unmatched. CDR3 length equals 16 residues. Germline-derived CDR1 and CDR2 are MNHNS and SASEGT.

V usage is TRBV12-3 or TRBV12-4 and J usage is TRBJ2-3; 11 nucleotides agree with TRBD1. The CDR3 extends over 15 amino acids. V was pared by 5 bases and J by 5 bases, with 6 bases of the junction left unmatched. In DNA form, the CDR3 reads TGTGCCAGCAGTCAGGGACAGGGGGGACTAGATACGCAGTATTTT. It codes for CASSQGQGGLDTQYF.

This clonotype was observed once. This chain joins TRBV3-1 and TRBJ2-2; D is tentatively TRBD1 or TRBD2 (5 bases each). Germline CDR1 is LGHDT and CDR2 is YNNKEL (reference sequence). The CDR3 sequence is 18 residues long. The V gene lost 4 bases and the J gene lost 4 bases, with 22 bases spanning the gap. CDR3 residues: CASSLLPRGSRVTGELFF. CDR3 in DNA: TGTGCCAGCAGCCTCCTCCCTCGGGGCAGCCGCGTCACCGGGGAGCTGTTTTTT.